Presented here are 13 T cell receptor beta chains from one specimen sequenced in a study of T-cell reconstitution after alpha-beta-depleted transplantation in children. Unique molecular identifiers were used in preparing the TCRbeta library. Each CDR3 protein gets one entry after TCRdb re-called the PCR reads with MiXCR. This sample has a few hundred thousand distinct CDR3 sequences, with roughly a tenth found just once. Sequenced here: PBMCs from the stem cell graft donor, sampled from the stem cell graft. All receptors derive from a human donor who donated a stem cell graft to a child with acute lymphoblastic leukemia.

The chain joins TRBV19 to TRBJ1-5; D gene uncertain. The CDR3 totals 15 residues. Germline V gene data show CDR1 as LNHDA and CDR2 as SQIVND (reference sequence). Trimming left V 3 bases short and J 1 base short, with 10 bases between. The CDR3 nucleotides read TGTGCCAGTAGTATCGGGCGTCGCAGCAATCAGCCCCAGCATTTT. Its translation: CASSIGRRSNQPQHF.

In its sample, this clonotype was seen a few times. The V gene is TRBV11-1, the J gene TRBJ1-2; D unclear. The V end lost 3 bases, the J end lost 0 bases, and 23 bases lay between the germline ends. CDR3 length equals 19 residues. The germline V gene has CDR1 SGHAT and CDR2 FQDESV (reference sequence). CDR3 amino acids: CASSLGIGISPIPNYGYTF. The DNA for the CDR3 is TGTGCCAGCAGCTTGGGGATAGGGATCTCCCCCATTCCTAACTATGGCTACACCTTC.

This clonotype was seen repeatedly, ten times or more. V and J are TRBV5-1 and TRBJ2-1, with D possibly TRBD2 on 6 matching bases. The CDR3 runs 15 residues. Trimming pared 4 bases from V and 8 bases from J, leaving 19 bases between. Germline CDR1 is SGHRS and CDR2 is YFSETQ. As DNA, the CDR3 is TGCGCCAGCAGCCAGACGGGGGAAAGATTCCATGAGCAGTTCTTC. It is translated as CASSQTGERFHEQFF. The full variable domain, with the rest looked up from reference TRBV5-1 and TRBJ2-1, is KAGVTQTPRYLIKTRGQQVTLSCSPISGHRSVSWYQQTPGQGLQFLFEYFSETQRNKGNFPGRFSGRQFSNSRSEMNVSTLELGDSALYLCASSQTGERFHEQFFGPGTRLTVL.

The count of this clonotype is one. The J gene is TRBJ2-4, the V gene TRBV18; maybe TRBD1 (6 bases). Germline CDR1 reads KGHSH; CDR2 reads LQKENI. The CDR3 runs 16 residues. Trimming cost V 6 bases and J 8 bases, with 23 bases left between them. The DNA of the CDR3 is TGTGCCAGCTCGGGGGCTTCTGGAGGCAGAGGTGACATTCAGTACTTC. It yields the protein CASSGASGGRGDIQYF.

This chain links TRBV18 with TRBJ1-1; D is uncertain. Trimming pared 5 bases from V and 1 base from J, leaving 8 bases between. Germline V gene lookup returns CDR1 KGHSH and CDR2 LQKENI. The CDR3 is 13 residues long. The CDR3 sequence is CASSMKQNTEAFF. The CDR3 nucleotides are TGTGCCAGCTCAATGAAGCAGAACACTGAAGCTTTCTTT.

This clonotype has ten or more counts. The genes are TRBV19 and TRBJ2-7; 8 bases line up with TRBD1. The CDR3 consists of 12 residues. Germline values: CDR1 LNHDA, CDR2 SQIVND (reference sequence). V lost 4 bases, J lost 6 bases, and 2 bases stayed unmatched. The CDR3 reads CASSNGQGEQYF. The CDR3 DNA reads as TGTGCCAGTAGTAACGGACAGGGCGAGCAGTACTTC.

The table lists this clonotype with a few counts. DNA for the CDR3: TGTGCCAGCAGCCGCACAGATACGCAGTATTTT. It translates to CASSRTDTQYF. This chain connects TRBV7-2 to TRBJ2-3, with unresolved D. V was clipped by 5 bases and J by 1 base, with 1 base between them. The length of the CDR3 is 11 residues. Germline V gene data show CDR1 as SGHTA and CDR2 as FQGNSA.

The chain employs TRBV29-1 and TRBJ2-7; D is ambiguous. The germline gives CDR1 SQVTM, CDR2 ANQGSEA. The CDR3 runs to 12 residues. Between the trimmed V and J ends, which lost 0 bases and 3 bases, there was a span of 6 bases. The CDR3 sequence: CSVEENVYEQYF. CDR3 in DNA: TGCAGCGTTGAAGAGAATGTCTACGAGCAGTACTTC.

The CDR3 sequence is CSARVWENTEAFF. The DNA for the CDR3 is TGCAGTGCTAGAGTTTGGGAGAACACTGAAGCTTTCTTT. The V call is TRBV20-1, the J call TRBJ1-1, with no clear D. The germline gives CDR1 DFQATT, CDR2 SNEGSKA (reference sequence). This CDR3 is 13 amino acids long. Trimming took 1 base from V and 1 from J, leaving 7 bases between them.

This clonotype was seen only a few times. V is TRBV19 and J is TRBJ1-2; maybe TRBD1 (5 bases). The germline V gene encodes CDR1 LNHDA and CDR2 SQIVND (reference sequence). The CDR3 totals 13 residues. The V and J ends lost 6 bases and 7 bases respectively, with 15 bases between them. CDR3 nucleotides: TGTGCCAGTAGGTTGGGACCGGTCAGTGGCTACACCTTC. This encodes CASRLGPVSGYTF.

The V and J genes are TRBV6-5 and TRBJ2-3; 12 bases fit TRBD2. The CDR3 covers 17 residues. Trimming removed 4 bases from V and 3 bases from J; junction bases left unmatched: 8. From germline, CDR1 is MNHEY and CDR2 SVGAGI. The CDR3 loop reads CASSFLPSGGGTDTQYF. CDR3 in DNA: TGTGCCAGCAGTTTCCTACCTAGCGGGGGGGGGACAGATACGCAGTATTTT.

This clonotype showed up many times. The V call is TRBV4-1, the J call TRBJ1-3; unclear D gene. The germline V and J ends were trimmed by 0 bases and 4 bases, with 7 bases remaining between them. The germline V gene encodes CDR1 MGHRA and CDR2 YSYEKL. CDR3 size: 14 residues. CDR3 in amino acids: CASSQEGMGNTIYF. Written as DNA, the CDR3 is TGCGCCAGCAGCCAAGAAGGGATGGGAAACACCATATATTTT.

The sample holds a few counts of this clonotype. This rearrangement joins TRBV21-1 to TRBJ1-1; whether TRBD1, the table's D call, matches the DNA was not checked. TRBV21-1 is noted as a pseudogene. This CDR3 has 15 amino acids. For the CDR3, the DNA is TGTGCCAGCAGCAAAGAGGACAGGGCGGACACTGAAGCTTTCTTT. It translates to CASSKEDRADTEAFF.